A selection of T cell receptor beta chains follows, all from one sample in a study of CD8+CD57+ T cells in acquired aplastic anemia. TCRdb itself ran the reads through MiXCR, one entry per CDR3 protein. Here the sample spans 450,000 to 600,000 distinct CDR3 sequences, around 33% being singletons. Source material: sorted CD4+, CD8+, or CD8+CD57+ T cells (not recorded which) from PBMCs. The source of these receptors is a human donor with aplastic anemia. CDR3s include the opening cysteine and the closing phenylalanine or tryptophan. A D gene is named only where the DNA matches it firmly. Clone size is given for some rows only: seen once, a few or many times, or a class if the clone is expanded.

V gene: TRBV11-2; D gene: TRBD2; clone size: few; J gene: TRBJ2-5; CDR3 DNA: TGTGCCAGCAACTCCCCGGGACTAGCGGGGGTCCAAGAGACCCAGTACTTC; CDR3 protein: CASNSPGLAGVQETQYF
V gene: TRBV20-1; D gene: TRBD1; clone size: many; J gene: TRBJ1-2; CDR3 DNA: TGCAGTGCTAGAGGACAGGGGGGGGGCTACACCTTC; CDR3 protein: CSARGQGGGYTF
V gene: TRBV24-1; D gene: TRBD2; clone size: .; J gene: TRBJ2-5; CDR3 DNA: TGTGCCACCAGCAGCTTGCTACCCGGGGGGGAGACCCAGTACTTC; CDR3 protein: CATSSLLPGGETQYF
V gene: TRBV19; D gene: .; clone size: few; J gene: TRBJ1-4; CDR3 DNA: TGTGCCAGTAGTCCACTACCTGTGGGGGGGGCGACTGAAAAACTGTTTTTT; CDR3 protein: CASSPLPVGGATEKLFF
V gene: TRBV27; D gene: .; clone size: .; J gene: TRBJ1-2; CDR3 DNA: TGTGCCAGCAGTTACGCAGGGATTAACTATGGCTACACCTTC; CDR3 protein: CASSYAGINYGYTF
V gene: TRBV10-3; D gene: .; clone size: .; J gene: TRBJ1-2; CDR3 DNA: TGTGCCATCAGTGAGGGACGGGAGTATGGCTACACCTTC; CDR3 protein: CAISEGREYGYTF
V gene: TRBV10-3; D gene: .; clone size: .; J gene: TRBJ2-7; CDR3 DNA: TGTGCCATCGGGGGTGAAGAGCAGTACTTC; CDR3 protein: CAIGGEEQYF
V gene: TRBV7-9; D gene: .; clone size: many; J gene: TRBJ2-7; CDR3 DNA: TGTGCCAGCAGCCCGAGCTCCTACGAGCAGTACTTC; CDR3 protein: CASSPSSYEQYF
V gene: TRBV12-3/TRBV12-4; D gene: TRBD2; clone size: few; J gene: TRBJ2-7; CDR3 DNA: TGTGCCAGCAGCTTACTAGCGGGGGGCGGTGAGCAGTACTTC; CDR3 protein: CASSLLAGGGEQYF
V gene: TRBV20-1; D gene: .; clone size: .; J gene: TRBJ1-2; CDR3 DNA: TGCAGTGCTAGAGATCGTCAGCGGGGTGTCTTAGGCTACACCTTC; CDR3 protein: CSARDRQRGVLGYTF
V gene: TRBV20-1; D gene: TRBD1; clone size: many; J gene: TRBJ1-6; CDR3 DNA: TGCAGTGTTCCTGGACAGGGGGGTAATTCACCCCTCCACTTT; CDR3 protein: CSVPGQGGNSPLHF
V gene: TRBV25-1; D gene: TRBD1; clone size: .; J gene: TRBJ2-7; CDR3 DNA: TGTGCCAGCTTGGGACAGGGGGTGAACGAGCAGTACTTC; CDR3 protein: CASLGQGVNEQYF
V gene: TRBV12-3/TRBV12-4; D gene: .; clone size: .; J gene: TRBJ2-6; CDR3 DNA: TGTGCCAGCAGTTACTCGCGGAACTCTGGGGCCAACGTCCTGACTTTC; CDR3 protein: CASSYSRNSGANVLTF
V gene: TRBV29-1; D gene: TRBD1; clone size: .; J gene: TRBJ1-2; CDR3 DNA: TGCAGCGTGCTGGGACAGCGAGATGGCTACACCTTC; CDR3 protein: CSVLGQRDGYTF
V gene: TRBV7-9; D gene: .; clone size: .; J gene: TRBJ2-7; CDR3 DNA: TGTGCCAGCAGCCCCGGGAGTGAGCAGTACTTC; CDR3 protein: CASSPGSEQYF
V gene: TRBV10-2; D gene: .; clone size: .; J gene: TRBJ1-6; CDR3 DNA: TGCGCCAGCAGGACAGCAGTCTCCTATAATTCACCCCTCCACTTT; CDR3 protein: CASRTAVSYNSPLHF
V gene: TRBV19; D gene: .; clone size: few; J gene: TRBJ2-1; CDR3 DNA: TGTGCCAGTAGATCCGCAGGGGTGTACGATGAGCAGTTCTTC; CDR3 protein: CASRSAGVYDEQFF
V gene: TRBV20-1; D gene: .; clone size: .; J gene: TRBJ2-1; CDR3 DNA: TGCAGTGCTAGAGAGGTACGGGACACGAATGAGCGGTTCTTC; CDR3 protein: CSAREVRDTNERFF
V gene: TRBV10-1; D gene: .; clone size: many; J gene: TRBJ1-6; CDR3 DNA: TGCGCCAGCAGTGAGGCATCGCTGCTGGGCTCTTCCTATAATTCACCCCTCCACTTT; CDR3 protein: CASSEASLLGSSYNSPLHF
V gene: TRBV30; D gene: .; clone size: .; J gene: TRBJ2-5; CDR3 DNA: TGTGCCTGGTCTGTGGGAGTCCAAGAGACCCAGTACTTC; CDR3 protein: CAWSVGVQETQYF
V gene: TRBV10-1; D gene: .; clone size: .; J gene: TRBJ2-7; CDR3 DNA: TGCGCCAGCAGTGAGGACATCATGGCCTACGAGCAGTACTTC; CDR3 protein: CASSEDIMAYEQYF
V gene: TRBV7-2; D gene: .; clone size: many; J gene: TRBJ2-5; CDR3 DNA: TGTGCCAGCAGCTTAACGGCTAAAGAGACCCAGTACTTC; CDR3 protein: CASSLTAKETQYF
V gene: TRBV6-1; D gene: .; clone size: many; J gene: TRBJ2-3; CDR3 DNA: TGTGCCAGCTCCCCGCGAGATACGCAGTATTTT; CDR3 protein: CASSPRDTQYF
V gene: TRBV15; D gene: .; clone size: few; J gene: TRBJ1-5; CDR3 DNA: TGTGCCACCAGCAGAGGCACCAGGGGCCGGCAGCCCCAGCATTTT; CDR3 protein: CATSRGTRGRQPQHF